This T cell receptor beta chain stems from a study of CD8+CD57+ T cells in acquired aplastic anemia. Study-level information: Sorted CD4+ and CD8+ cells gave an average of about 3 ug of DNA.

Genomic DNA templated the TCR beta VDJ and CDR3 profiling. TCRdb independently ran MiXCR on the reads; one entry per CDR3 protein. The sample lists around 250,000 distinct CDR3 sequences; 65% to 90% were seen once. With respect to this clonotype: It is likely a read error, because the conserved phenylalanine at the end of the CDR3 is missing. Because the CDR3's place on the DNA is in doubt, the DNA is left out and the CDR3 is given as listed by TCRdb.

With termini counted, the CDR3 has 13 amino acids. Germline V gives CDR1 SEHNR, CDR2 FQNEAQ (reference sequence). The sequenced patients had an expansion of CD8+CD57+ cells seen by flow cytometry. This TCR came from a human donor with aplastic anemia. This sequence joins TRBV7-9 and TRBJ2-3; TRBD1 is taken as the D call from the table, unchecked against the DNA. Input material: sorted CD4+, CD8+, or CD8+CD57+ T cells (not recorded which) from PBMCs. The CDR3 here is CASSPRGTWGETQ.